These 14 T cell receptor beta chains came from one sample sequenced in a study of cytomegalovirus exposure and HLA in healthy donors. PCR employed 60 Vbeta and 13 Jbeta primers. The repertoire was sequenced with immunoSEQ multiplex PCR; TCRdb's copy has only in-frame clones and lacks some. The sample holds around 100,000 clones, roughly four fifths seen once. The sequenced sample consisted of PBMCs. These receptors originate from a male donor in good health and CMV-seropositive.

This chain links TRBV11-1 with TRBJ2-5; 8 positions agree with TRBD1. CDR3 length: 14 amino acids. The V segment lost 5 bases and the J segment 5 bases; nucleotides outside the gene matches: 7. Germline values: CDR1 SGHAT, CDR2 FQDESV (reference sequence). CDR3 amino acids: CASSPGTGQETQYF. Here the CDR3 DNA reads TGTGCCAGCAGCCCAGGGACAGGTCAGGAGACCCAGTACTTC. Full variable domain (outside the CDR3, taken from reference TRBV11-1 and TRBJ2-5): EAEVAQSPRYKITEKSQAVAFWCDPISGHATLYWYRQILGQGPELLVQFQDESVVDDSQLPKDRFSAERLKGVDSTLKIQPAELGDSAMYLCASSPGTGQETQYFGPGTRLLVL.

The V call is TRBV7-2, the J call TRBJ2-3; 7 bases agree with TRBD1. The V and J ends lost 5 bases and 3 bases, in that order; junction bases with no gene match: 8. The germline gives CDR1 SGHTA, CDR2 FQGNSA. The CDR3 covers 15 residues. As DNA, the CDR3 is TGTGCCAGCAGCCCCCGGCACAGGGGTACAGATACGCAGTATTTT. Its protein is CASSPRHRGTDTQYF.

The chain carries TRBV19 and TRBJ2-2; 12 nucleotides line up with TRBD2. The CDR3 totals 16 residues. Germline V CDR1 and CDR2: LNHDA, SQIVND (reference sequence). V dropped 5 bases and J dropped 1; count of bases not matched to a gene: 2. The CDR3 protein is CASSSLAGGNTGELFF. The CDR3 region has the DNA TGTGCCAGTAGTTCACTAGCGGGGGGGAACACCGGGGAGCTGTTTTTT.

The chain is built from TRBV5-1 and TRBJ1-2; 8 positions match TRBD1. Germline V gene data show CDR1 as SGHRS and CDR2 as YFSETQ. CDR3 size: 11 residues. J was trimmed by 8 bases and V by 8 bases; bases with no gene match: 5. CDR3 amino acids: CAREGQVGYTF. CDR3 in DNA: TGCGCCAGAGAGGGACAGGTGGGCTACACCTTC.

The chain links TRBV15 to TRBJ1-2, with D hard to call. This CDR3 is 14 amino acids long. V was trimmed by 0 bases and J by 5 bases, leaving 10 bases between them. The germline CDR1 and CDR2 sequences are LNHNV and YYDKDF (reference sequence). The CDR3 coding sequence is TGTGCCACCAGCAGAGATTTCGCGGGTTATGGCTACACCTTC. This encodes CATSRDFAGYGYTF.

The CDR3 sequence is CASSPGDAGFEKLFF. As DNA, the CDR3 is TGTGCCAGCAGCCCGGGGGACGCCGGGTTTGAAAAACTGTTTTTT. The chain uses TRBV7-8 and TRBJ1-4; possibly TRBD1 for D (5 bases). V lost 5 bases, J lost 7 bases, and 17 bases lay in between. Germline lookup yields CDR1 SGHVS and CDR2 FQNEAQ. The CDR3 extends over 15 amino acids.

This clone has a handful of counts. The chain joins TRBV12-5 to TRBJ2-1; D call uncertain. Germline CDR1 reads LGHNT; CDR2 reads FRNRAP. This CDR3 is built from 13 residues. V was pared by 8 bases and J by 8 bases, with 16 bases between. The CDR3 region is CASMEERHDEQFF. The CDR3 DNA reads TGTGCTAGTATGGAAGAAAGACACGATGAGCAGTTCTTC.

The V and J genes are TRBV28 and TRBJ1-6; D is unresolved. This CDR3 spans 18 amino acids. CDR1 and CDR2 (germline): MDHEN, SYDVKM. Trimming removed 1 base from V and 3 bases from J, with 16 bases in between. CDR3 in DNA: TGTGCCAGCAGTTTATCCTGGCGTCAGGTCCTCTATAATTCACCCCTCCACTTT. It translates to CASSLSWRQVLYNSPLHF.

The chain uses TRBV28 and TRBJ1-4; D is perhaps TRBD1 (6 bases). The germline V gene has CDR1 MDHEN and CDR2 SYDVKM. The CDR3 consists of 15 residues. The V end was cut by 4 bases, the J end by 4 bases, with 13 bases between. CDR3 coding DNA: TGTGCCAGCAGTTCCCCCCAGGGGAATAATGAAAAACTGTTTTTT. Protein sequence: CASSSPQGNNEKLFF.

V usage is TRBV27 and J usage is TRBJ2-7; weak D call: TRBD1 (5 bases). The CDR3 is 14 residues long. CDR1 MNHEY and CDR2 SMNVEV come from the germline V gene (reference sequence). Trimming took 3 bases from V and 2 from J, leaving 11 bases between them. The DNA of the CDR3 is TGTGCCAGCAGTTTTTCTAGGGGTCCCTACGAGCAGTACTTC. Its translation is CASSFSRGPYEQYF.

This clone is a singleton in its sample. This chain connects TRBV7-2 to TRBJ1-1; a weak D match, TRBD1 (5 bases). There are 15 residues in the CDR3. Germline-derived CDR1 and CDR2 are SGHTA and FQGNSA. Trimming removed 2 bases at V and 1 base at J, with 11 bases between. CDR3 residues: CASSLKSGGNTEAFF. The DNA for the CDR3 is TGTGCCAGCAGCTTAAAATCCGGGGGGAACACTGAAGCTTTCTTT.

The chain recombines TRBV29-1 with TRBJ1-5; TRBD1 is a possible D gene (6 bases). Trimming shortened V by 4 bases and J by 4 bases, and 8 bases separated the two germline ends. CDR3 length equals 12 residues. Germline V gene lookup returns CDR1 SQVTM and CDR2 ANQGSEA. CDR3 in DNA: TGCAGCGTTGCGGACAGAAATCAGCCCCAGCATTTT. This sequence encodes CSVADRNQPQHF.

The chain is built from TRBV5-1 and TRBJ2-7; D is perhaps TRBD1 (5 bases). Trimming pared 4 bases from V and 2 bases from J, leaving 13 bases between. This CDR3 region has 14 residues. The germline gives CDR1 SGHRS, CDR2 YFSETQ. The CDR3 reads CASSDYRNPYEQYF. As DNA, the CDR3 is TGCGCCAGCAGCGATTACAGGAATCCCTACGAGCAGTACTTC.

This clone was observed a few times. This chain connects TRBV2 to TRBJ1-4; TRBD1 matches 10 bases. This CDR3 is built from 16 residues. J gave up 8 bases and V 8 bases, and 14 bases lay outside the gene matches. Germline-derived CDR1 and CDR2 are SNHLY and FYNNEI. The CDR3, as DNA: TGTGCCAGCCTTAGACAGGGGGCCGGTGGAGGGGAAAAACTGTTTTTT. This encodes CASLRQGAGGGEKLFF.